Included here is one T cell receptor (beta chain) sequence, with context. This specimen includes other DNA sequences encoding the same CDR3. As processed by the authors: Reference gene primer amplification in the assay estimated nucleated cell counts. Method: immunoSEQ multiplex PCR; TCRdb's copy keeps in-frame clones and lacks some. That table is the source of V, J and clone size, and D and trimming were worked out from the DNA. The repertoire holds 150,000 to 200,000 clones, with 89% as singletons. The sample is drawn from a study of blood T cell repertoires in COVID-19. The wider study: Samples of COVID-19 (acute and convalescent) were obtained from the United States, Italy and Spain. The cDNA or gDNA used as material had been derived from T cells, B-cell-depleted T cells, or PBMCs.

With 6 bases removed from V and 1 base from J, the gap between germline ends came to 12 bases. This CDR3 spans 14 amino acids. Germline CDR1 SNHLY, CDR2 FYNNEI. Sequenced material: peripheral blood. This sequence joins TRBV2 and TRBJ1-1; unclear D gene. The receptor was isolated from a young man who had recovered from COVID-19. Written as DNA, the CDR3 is TGTGCCAGCAGCGAACGACGGGGGAACACTGAAGCTTTCTTT. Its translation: CASSERRGNTEAFF.